Listed below are T cell receptor beta chains from one sample, sequenced in a study of shared clonotypes between healthy human individuals. TCRdb's copy holds only in-frame clones and misses some; the assay was immunoSEQ multiplex PCR. The sample lists about 560,000 clones; around 78% were seen once. The sample was PBMCs. The receptors stem from a woman in her thirties or forties in good health. Some clones in this sample may be carry-over from other donors' samples. Both conserved end residues are trimmed from each CDR3. The order of the fields is V gene, clone size, CDR3 length, J gene, CDR3 protein. Size values are once, few and many counts, or a class for expanded clones, and some rows have none.

V gene: TRBV19; clone size: .; CDR3 length: 11; J gene: TRBJ1-5; CDR3 protein: ASQQAAYQPQH
V gene: TRBV11-3; clone size: .; CDR3 length: 11; J gene: TRBJ1-3; CDR3 protein: ASSGASGNTIY
V gene: TRBV28; clone size: .; CDR3 length: 14; J gene: TRBJ1-1; CDR3 protein: ASSLYQGGSNTEAF
V gene: TRBV5-1; clone size: .; CDR3 length: 12; J gene: TRBJ2-7; CDR3 protein: ASSLIVPAGEQY
V gene: TRBV28; clone size: .; CDR3 length: 12; J gene: TRBJ1-1; CDR3 protein: ASSLRAGRGEAF
V gene: TRBV29-1; clone size: .; CDR3 length: 11; J gene: TRBJ2-2; CDR3 protein: SAAGSPRGELF
V gene: TRBV7-2; clone size: .; CDR3 length: 13; J gene: TRBJ2-6; CDR3 protein: ASSRTSFGANVLT
V gene: TRBV12-1; clone size: .; CDR3 length: 10; J gene: TRBJ2-7; CDR3 protein: ASSSPAYEQY
V gene: TRBV27; clone size: .; CDR3 length: 15; J gene: TRBJ2-1; CDR3 protein: ASSYRRSPLGYNEQF
V gene: TRBV28; clone size: .; CDR3 length: 13; J gene: TRBJ1-5; CDR3 protein: ASSLSSWGNQPQH
V gene: TRBV9; clone size: .; CDR3 length: 13; J gene: TRBJ1-4; CDR3 protein: ASSPRQGRGEKLF
V gene: TRBV28; clone size: .; CDR3 length: 14; J gene: TRBJ1-1; CDR3 protein: ASSLPGRGADTEAF
V gene: TRBV5-1; clone size: .; CDR3 length: 15; J gene: TRBJ2-7; CDR3 protein: ASRPVVGGQSSYEQY
V gene: TRBV5-4; clone size: .; CDR3 length: 13; J gene: TRBJ2-7; CDR3 protein: ASSKTGTSDYEQY
V gene: TRBV27; clone size: few; CDR3 length: 13; J gene: TRBJ2-7; CDR3 protein: ASSSDLQGAYEQY
V gene: TRBV11-2; clone size: .; CDR3 length: 10; J gene: TRBJ2-3; CDR3 protein: ASSLARDTQY
V gene: TRBV18; clone size: .; CDR3 length: 12; J gene: TRBJ2-1; CDR3 protein: ASSPTSGYNEQF
V gene: TRBV2; clone size: .; CDR3 length: 11; J gene: TRBJ2-7; CDR3 protein: ASRGTSGYEQY
V gene: TRBV7-2; clone size: .; CDR3 length: 13; J gene: TRBJ2-1; CDR3 protein: ASSPRGSTYNEQF
V gene: TRBV2; clone size: .; CDR3 length: 12; J gene: TRBJ1-6; CDR3 protein: ASSDGQHNSPLH
V gene: TRBV29-1; clone size: .; CDR3 length: 11; J gene: TRBJ1-5; CDR3 protein: SVQGGQHQPQH
V gene: TRBV28; clone size: .; CDR3 length: 11; J gene: TRBJ2-5; CDR3 protein: ANSLGPLQTQY
V gene: TRBV7-9; clone size: .; CDR3 length: 13; J gene: TRBJ2-7; CDR3 protein: ASSLVVGESYEQY
V gene: TRBV15; clone size: .; CDR3 length: 13; J gene: TRBJ1-5; CDR3 protein: ATSRRTASNQPQH
V gene: TRBV6-1; clone size: .; CDR3 length: 18; J gene: TRBJ1-3; CDR3 protein: ASSETSPGGAPGTGNTIY
V gene: TRBV2; clone size: few; CDR3 length: 12; J gene: TRBJ2-3; CDR3 protein: ASSPQFTSDTQY
V gene: TRBV5-1; clone size: few; CDR3 length: 11; J gene: TRBJ2-5; CDR3 protein: ASSFEGGETQY
V gene: TRBV27; clone size: few; CDR3 length: 12; J gene: TRBJ2-2; CDR3 protein: ASRGLTNTGELF
V gene: TRBV30; clone size: .; CDR3 length: 14; J gene: TRBJ1-2; CDR3 protein: AWSVPRSGTLYGYT
V gene: TRBV2; clone size: few; CDR3 length: 12; J gene: TRBJ1-2; CDR3 protein: ASSGLQGSYGYT
V gene: TRBV15; clone size: .; CDR3 length: 12; J gene: TRBJ1-2; CDR3 protein: ATSRGGQSYGYT
V gene: TRBV27; clone size: .; CDR3 length: 13; J gene: TRBJ2-7; CDR3 protein: ASSLSGRGTGEQY
V gene: TRBV28; clone size: .; CDR3 length: 12; J gene: TRBJ2-7; CDR3 protein: ASIRDRAIHEQY
V gene: TRBV6-1; clone size: .; CDR3 length: 13; J gene: TRBJ2-5; CDR3 protein: ASSEGWSVRETQY